This T cell receptor (beta chain) was identified during a study of T-cell reconstitution after alpha-beta-depleted transplantation in children. Study results and caveats: T-cell counts and diversity at one year post-transplant came mainly from newly produced T cells. At around two months after transplant, the alpha-beta T cells were reportedly derived from several hundred expanded clones that came from non-depleted graft cells.

This CDR3 comprises 12 residues. V shed 5 bases and J shed 12 bases, with 14 bases lying between them. As regards this clonotype: Its antigen is unidentified.

Unique molecular identifiers featured in how the TCRbeta library was prepared. MiXCR, run by TCRdb on the PCR reads, gives a single entry per CDR3 protein. This table holds just over 950,000 distinct CDR3 sequences, less than 30% found once. This chain joins TRBV12-3 or TRBV12-4 and TRBJ2-1; tentative D call: TRBD2 (6 bases). The sequence came from a boy under two years old who had a stem cell transplant for SCID, so the T cells may come from the graft donor. The source was PBMCs, mostly from graft donor cells, collected 360 days after TCRalphabeta/CD19-depleted stem cell transplant. The CDR3 DNA sequence: TGTGCCAGCAGTCCAAGACTAGTGGTGCAGTTCTTC. Translating it yields CASSPRLVVQFF.